This T cell receptor beta chain emerged from a study of shared clonotypes between healthy human individuals. Study-level background: The people who gave samples were two women and a few men aged 18 to 49.

Libraries were prepared by immunoSEQ multiplex PCR; TCRdb keeps only in-frame clonotypes and omits some of them. This sample yields 560,000 or so clones, of which 95% to 97% are seen a single time; about 0.12% belongs to the top ten. Naive CD8 cells, CD45RO-negative and positively selected for CCR7, excluded terminally differentiated effector memory CD45RA+ cells. From germline, CDR1 is SNHLY and CDR2 FYNNEI. The CDR3 extends over 13 amino acids. Trimming cost V 1 base and J 4 bases, with 7 bases left between them. The chain has TRBV2 and TRBJ1-1; no definite D call. Specimen: naive CD8+ T cells sorted from blood. The clonotype comes from a woman younger than 45 in good health. The CDR3 coding sequence is TGTGCCAGCAGTGAAGGGCTAGTCACTGAAGCTTTCTTT. This sequence encodes CASSEGLVTEAFF.